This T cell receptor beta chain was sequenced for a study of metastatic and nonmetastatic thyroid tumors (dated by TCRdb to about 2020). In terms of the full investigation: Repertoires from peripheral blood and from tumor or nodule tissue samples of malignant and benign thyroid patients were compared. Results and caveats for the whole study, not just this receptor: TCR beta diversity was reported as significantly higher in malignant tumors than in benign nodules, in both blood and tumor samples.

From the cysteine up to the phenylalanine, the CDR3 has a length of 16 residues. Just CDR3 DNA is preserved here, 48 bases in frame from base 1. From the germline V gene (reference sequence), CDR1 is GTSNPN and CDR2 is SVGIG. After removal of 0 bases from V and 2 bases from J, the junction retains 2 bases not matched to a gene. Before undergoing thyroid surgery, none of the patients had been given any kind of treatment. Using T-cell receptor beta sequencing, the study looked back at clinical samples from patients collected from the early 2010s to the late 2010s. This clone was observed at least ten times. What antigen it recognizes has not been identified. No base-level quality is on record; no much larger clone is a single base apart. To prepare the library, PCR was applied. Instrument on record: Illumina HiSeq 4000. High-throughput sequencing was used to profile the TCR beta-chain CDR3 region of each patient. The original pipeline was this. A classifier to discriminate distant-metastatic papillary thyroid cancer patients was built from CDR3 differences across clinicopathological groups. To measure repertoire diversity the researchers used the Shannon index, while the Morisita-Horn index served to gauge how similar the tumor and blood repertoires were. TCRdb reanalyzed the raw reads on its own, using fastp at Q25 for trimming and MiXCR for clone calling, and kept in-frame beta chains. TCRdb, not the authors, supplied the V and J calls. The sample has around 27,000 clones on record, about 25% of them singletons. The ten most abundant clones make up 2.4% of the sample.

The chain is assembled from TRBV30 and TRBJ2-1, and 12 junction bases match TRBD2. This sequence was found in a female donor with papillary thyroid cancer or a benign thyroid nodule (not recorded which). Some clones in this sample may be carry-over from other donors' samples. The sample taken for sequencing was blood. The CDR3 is CAWSVLAGGPYNEQFF. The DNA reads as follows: TGTGCCTGGAGTGTACTAGCGGGAGGCCCCTACAATGAGCAGTTCTTC. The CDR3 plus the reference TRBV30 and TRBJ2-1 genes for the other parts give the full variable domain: SQTIHQWPATLVQPVGSPLSLECTVEGTSNPNLYWYRQAAGRGLQLLFYSVGIGQISSEVPQNLSASRPQDRQFILSSKKLLLSDSGFYLCAWSVLAGGPYNEQFFGPGTRLTVL.